Here is one TCR beta chain with its context. No antigen is known for it. The CDR3 has 12 residues. During cDNA synthesis, UMIs that each contained a 6-nucleotide sample barcode were added by means of template switching. TCRdb reprocessed the 5' RACE reads, with one entry per CDR3 protein and no DNA. The sample totals approximately 45,000 distinct CDR3 sequences; its top ten clones hold 5% to 6%. This entry is derived from a study of monozygotic twins with inflammatory bowel disease. Study-wide findings and caveats: Different T cell subtypes could not be distinguished. IBD patients, compared with healthy twins, shared fewer clonotypes with others (especially with disease activity). Possibly reflecting limited power, no difference in repertoire similarity was found between concordant and discordant twins.

V gene TRBV12-3 or TRBV12-4 combines with J gene TRBJ1-2; there is no DNA to check the TCRdb D call of TRBD1. The specimen was blood. This clonotype was obtained from a human donor with ulcerative colitis or Crohn's disease, or a healthy co-twin of an affected twin (not recorded which). Here the CDR3 reads CASSLGQGVYTF.